The present TCR beta chain was sequenced within a study of T cells in localized non-small cell lung cancer. This clone was seen only once. This table comes from immunoSEQ multiplex PCR, and its TCRdb copy is limited to in-frame clones, with some not included. The sample holds 52,000 or so clones, over 80% seen once. This clonotype was sampled from a man aged 35-69 years with stage III lung adenocarcinoma. The specimen was peripheral blood mononuclear cells, collected before any cancer treatment.

CDR3 protein: CASSSPGLAADNEQFF. CDR3 sequence (DNA): TGTGCCAGCAGCTCGCCGGGACTAGCGGCTGACAATGAGCAGTTCTTC. The rearrangement joins TRBV7-9 to TRBJ2-1; 11 nucleotides match TRBD2. CDR3 length: 16 residues. Germline lookup yields CDR1 SEHNR and CDR2 FQNEAQ (reference sequence). V dropped 4 bases and J dropped 5; count of bases not matched to a gene: 7. The full variable domain, completed using reference TRBV7-9 and TRBJ2-1, is DTGVSQNPRHKITKRGQNVTFRCDPISEHNRLYWYRQTLGQGPEFLTYFQNEAQLEKSRLLSDRFSAERPKGSFSTLEIQRTEQGDSAMYLCASSSPGLAADNEQFFGPGTRLTVL.